Below are 5 T cell receptor beta chains sequenced from a single sample in a study of cytomegalovirus exposure and HLA in healthy donors. Vbeta (60) and Jbeta (13) primers were used in the PCR. Only in-frame clones appear in the TCRdb table, and some are missing; sequencing was by immunoSEQ multiplex PCR. The sample shows roughly 100,000 clones, around 60% of them seen only once. Source material: PBMCs. These receptors all come from a human donor in good health.

V is TRBV2 and J is TRBJ1-5; D not certain. V was cut by 7 bases and J by 0 bases, with 13 bases left in between. Germline loops: CDR1 SNHLY, CDR2 FYNNEI. CDR3 size: 15 residues. DNA of the CDR3: TGTGCCAGCAAGGAAGCGTCAGATAGCAATCAGCCCCAGCATTTT. Amino acids: CASKEASDSNQPQHF.

This chain joins TRBV9 and TRBJ2-2; TRBD1 matches at 8 bases. CDR3 length: 15 residues. With 0 bases clipped from V and 7 bases from J, the junction kept 5 bases outside the gene matches. The germline CDR1 and CDR2 sequences are SGDLS and YYNGEE. The CDR3 spells CASSVVQGANGELFF. CDR3 nucleotides: TGTGCCAGCAGCGTAGTTCAGGGGGCAAACGGGGAGCTGTTTTTT.

The rearrangement links TRBV5-6 to TRBJ2-6, with D possibly being TRBD1 (6 bases). CDR1 is SGHDT, CDR2 YYEEEE, per germline. V was clipped by 1 base and J by 1 base, with 15 bases between them. The CDR3 runs 18 residues. The CDR3 coding sequence is TGTGCCAGCAGCTTGAAGGCAGGGGCCCTATCTGGGGCCAACGTCCTGACTTTC. This codes for CASSLKAGALSGANVLTF.

This clone was recorded a few times. This sample also contains other DNA sequences that code for the same CDR3. The chain links TRBV4-1 to TRBJ2-3; 13 nucleotides match TRBD2. Germline values: CDR1 MGHRA, CDR2 YSYEKL. The length of the CDR3 is 18 residues. V trimming: 1 base; J trimming: 4 bases; junction bases outside the gene matches: 8. Here the CDR3 reads CASSQVGTSGTRADTQYF. The CDR3 bases are TGCGCCAGCAGCCAAGTCGGGACTAGCGGGACAAGGGCAGATACGCAGTATTTT.

This clone was seen a handful of times. The gene calls are TRBV11-2 and TRBJ2-7, with D hard to call. V was shortened by 3 bases and J by 3 bases, with 18 bases between the two germline ends. Germline CDR1 is SGHAT and CDR2 is FQNNGV. This CDR3 spans 16 amino acids. The CDR3 nucleotides are TGTGCCAGCAGCTTCAAAGAACTAACCGATTTCTACGAGCAGTACTTC. This encodes CASSFKELTDFYEQYF.